This entry lists 25 T cell receptor beta chains sequenced from one sample in a study of cytomegalovirus exposure and HLA in healthy donors. Primers included in the PCR were 60 Vbeta and 13 Jbeta primers. Assay: immunoSEQ multiplex PCR; the TCRdb copy retains only in-frame clones and omits some. The data hold some 100,000 clones, with about four fifths observed a single time. The sequenced sample consisted of PBMCs. The source of these receptors is a man younger than 35 in good health and CMV-seronegative.

This chain connects TRBV5-4 to TRBJ2-3; D might be TRBD2 (6 bases). Germline V CDR1 and CDR2: SGHNT, YYREEE (reference sequence). The CDR3 totals 17 residues. V shed 4 bases and J shed 0 bases, with 18 bases lying between them. CDR3 sequence (DNA): TGTGCCAGCAGCCCGATCTTCGCAGGGACTAGCACAGATACGCAGTATTTT. Residues: CASSPIFAGTSTDTQYF.

The rearrangement uses TRBV5-1 and TRBJ1-1; no definite D call. Trimming removed 4 bases at V and 6 bases at J, with 16 bases between. The CDR3 totals 14 residues. Germline-derived CDR1 and CDR2 are SGHRS and YFSETQ. The CDR3 reads CASSPSANHPEAFF. The CDR3 DNA reads TGCGCCAGCAGCCCATCTGCGAACCACCCTGAAGCTTTCTTT. The full variable domain, its missing parts supplied by reference TRBV5-1 and TRBJ1-1, is KAGVTQTPRYLIKTRGQQVTLSCSPISGHRSVSWYQQTPGQGLQFLFEYFSETQRNKGNFPGRFSGRQFSNSRSEMNVSTLELGDSALYLCASSPSANHPEAFFGQGTRLTVV.

V and J are TRBV28 and TRBJ2-7, with TRBD1 identical over 10 bases. This CDR3 is built from 14 residues. Germline loops: CDR1 MDHEN, CDR2 SYDVKM. The trim removed 5 bases at V and 4 bases at J, leaving 5 bases unmatched. Written as DNA, the CDR3 is TGTGCCAGCAGTCTCGGACAGGGGGGTTACGAGCAGTACTTC. It yields the protein CASSLGQGGYEQYF.

The chain links TRBV29-1 to TRBJ1-1, with D possibly TRBD1 on 5 matching bases. V dropped 8 bases and J dropped 6 bases, with 16 bases sitting between them. Germline V gene data show CDR1 as SQVTM and CDR2 as ANQGSEA. The CDR3 has 12 amino acids. The CDR3 sequence: CSTGQRNAEAFF. CDR3 DNA: TGCAGCACCGGACAACGAAACGCTGAAGCTTTCTTT.

The V and J genes are TRBV5-6 and TRBJ1-4, with 10 bases aligning to TRBD1. Germline-derived CDR1 and CDR2 are SGHDT and YYEEEE. The ends lost 5 bases at V and 13 bases at J; junction bases unmatched: 5. The CDR3 has 12 amino acids. CDR3 in DNA: TGTGCCAGCAGAGGAAGGGACAGGGGACTGTTTTTT. Its translation: CASRGRDRGLFF.

The chain combines TRBV6-5 with TRBJ2-7; tentatively, D is TRBD1 (6 bases). Trimming left V 6 bases short and J 0 bases short, with 12 bases between. In germline, CDR1 is MNHEY, CDR2 SVGAGI. The CDR3 extends over 14 amino acids. CDR3: CASRRTASSYEQYF. CDR3 bases: TGTGCCAGCAGAAGGACAGCGAGCTCCTACGAGCAGTACTTC.

V gene TRBV6-5 combines with J gene TRBJ2-7, with a weak D call TRBD2 (6 bases). CDR3 length: 15 amino acids. V was pared by 5 bases and J by 2 bases, with 16 bases between. Germline CDR1 is MNHEY and CDR2 is SVGAGI. CDR3 protein: CASSPLAGKAYEQYF. CDR3 sequence (DNA): TGTGCCAGCAGTCCACTGGCGGGGAAAGCCTACGAGCAGTACTTC.

The rearrangement joins TRBV30 to TRBJ1-4; D is possibly TRBD1 (5 bases). Germline lookup yields CDR1 GTSNPN and CDR2 SVGIG (reference sequence). This CDR3 region has 11 residues. Trimming stripped 3 bases from V and 10 bases from J, with 9 bases between. In DNA form, the CDR3 reads TGTGCCTGGAGCCCAGGGCCAAAACTGTTTTTT. It codes for CAWSPGPKLFF. Combining the CDR3 with reference TRBV30 and TRBJ1-4 gives the whole variable domain SQTIHQWPATLVQPVGSPLSLECTVEGTSNPNLYWYRQAAGRGLQLLFYSVGIGQISSEVPQNLSASRPQDRQFILSSKKLLLSDSGFYLCAWSPGPKLFFGSGTQLSVL.

This chain joins TRBV6-1 and TRBJ2-7; 11 nucleotides align to TRBD2. J lost 4 bases, V lost 3 bases, and 8 bases had no gene match. Germline assignment: CDR1 MNHNS and CDR2 SASEGT. The CDR3 length is 16 residues. The chain's CDR3 is CASSEVAGGHRYEQYF. The CDR3 DNA reads TGTGCCAGCAGTGAGGTAGCGGGAGGGCATCGGTACGAGCAGTACTTC.

This clone was counted once. The chain joins TRBV19 to TRBJ2-1; 15 nucleotides agree with TRBD2. The V gene end was trimmed by 4 bases and the J gene end by 6 bases; junction bases not matched to a gene: 4. The germline V gene encodes CDR1 LNHDA and CDR2 SQIVND (reference sequence). This CDR3 contains 16 residues. The CDR3 bases are TGTGCCAGTAGTACGGGACTAGCGGGAGGCACCAATGAGCAGTTCTTC. Residues: CASSTGLAGGTNEQFF. Variable domain in full (rest from reference TRBV19 and TRBJ2-1): DGGITQSPKYLFRKEGQNVTLSCEQNLNHDAMYWYRQDPGQGLRLIYYSQIVNDFQKGDIAEGYSVSREKKESFPLTVTSAQKNPTAFYLCASSTGLAGGTNEQFFGPGTRLTVL.

The chain has TRBV6-6 and TRBJ1-1, with D perhaps TRBD1 (5 bases). Trimming cost V 2 bases and J 1 base, with 8 bases left between them. CDR3 size: 14 residues. From germline, CDR1 is MNHNY and CDR2 SVGAGI (reference sequence). The CDR3 DNA sequence: TGTGCCAGCAGTTACGGGGGGAAGAACACTGAAGCTTTCTTT. This encodes CASSYGGKNTEAFF.

V gene TRBV28 combines with J gene TRBJ2-5; 8 bases are a match to TRBD1. V lost 1 base and J lost 2; bases outside the gene matches: 6. The germline V gene has CDR1 MDHEN and CDR2 SYDVKM. There are 16 residues in the CDR3. The CDR3 region has the DNA TGTGCCAGCAGTTTATACAACAGGGGGACACAAGAGACCCAGTACTTC. Encoded protein: CASSLYNRGTQETQYF.

This clone occurred a few times. The rearrangement joins TRBV2 to TRBJ2-2; D is unresolved. The CDR3 is 15 amino acids. Germline V gene data show CDR1 as SNHLY and CDR2 as FYNNEI. V was trimmed by 6 bases and J by 0 bases, leaving 11 bases between them. CDR3 nucleotides: TGTGCCAGCAGGGAGCTTTTCGCGAACACCGGGGAGCTGTTTTTT. Its protein product is CASRELFANTGELFF.

V and J are TRBV9 and TRBJ2-1; 16 bases match TRBD2. This CDR3 has 19 amino acids. The germline V gene has CDR1 SGDLS and CDR2 YYNGEE. V was clipped by 0 bases and J by 3 bases; unmatched bases: 6. The CDR3 protein is CASSVEGGLAGGDYNEQFF. DNA of the CDR3: TGTGCCAGCAGCGTAGAGGGGGGACTAGCGGGAGGGGACTACAATGAGCAGTTCTTC.

The chain carries TRBV11-3 and TRBJ2-7; no clear D. Trimming took 0 bases from V and 3 from J, leaving 6 bases between them. The CDR3 loop spans 13 amino acids. Germline V gives CDR1 SGHNT, CDR2 YENEEA. The CDR3 spells CASSLERDYEQYF. The CDR3 DNA reads as TGTGCCAGCAGCTTAGAGCGAGACTACGAGCAGTACTTC.

This clone was recorded a few times. The chain recombines TRBV6-1 with TRBJ1-1, with TRBD1 matching 8 bases. The germline V gene encodes CDR1 MNHNS and CDR2 SASEGT. The CDR3 is 15 amino acids. With V trimmed by 2 bases and J by 3 bases, 5 bases remained unmatched. The chain's CDR3 is CASSEQAGGYTEAFF. CDR3 coding DNA: TGTGCCAGCAGTGAACAGGCAGGGGGCTACACTGAAGCTTTCTTT.

The DNA for the CDR3 is TGTGCCAGCAGCCAAGAGGAGGGTCTCCCGGGCAATGAGCAGTTCTTC. Protein sequence: CASSQEEGLPGNEQFF. The V gene is TRBV4-2, the J gene TRBJ2-1; TRBD2 is a possible D gene (6 bases). This CDR3 is built from 16 residues. With 0 bases removed from V and 6 bases from J, the gap between germline ends came to 15 bases. The germline V gene encodes CDR1 LGHNA and CDR2 YNFKEQ.

The V call is TRBV19, the J call TRBJ2-7, with D possibly TRBD1 on 6 matching bases. Germline V gene data show CDR1 as LNHDA and CDR2 as SQIVND (reference sequence). V was clipped by 4 bases and J by 0 bases, with 7 bases between them. The CDR3 totals 13 residues. CDR3 region: CASSTDSSYEQYF. Written as DNA, the CDR3 is TGTGCCAGTAGTACGGACAGCTCCTACGAGCAGTACTTC.

J is TRBJ2-7 and V is TRBV6-6, with TRBD2 matching over 10 bases. This CDR3 comprises 16 residues. CDR1 is MNHNY and CDR2 is SVGAGI in the germline V gene (reference sequence). Trimming took 8 bases from V and 4 from J; bases not matched to a gene: 14. The CDR3 reads CASQTGPSGSGYEQYF. The CDR3 DNA follows: TGTGCCAGCCAGACGGGGCCTAGCGGGAGTGGGTACGAGCAGTACTTC.

The chain is built from TRBV6-1 and TRBJ2-7, with D perhaps matching TRBD1 (6 bases). The CDR3 has 15 amino acids. Germline V gene data show CDR1 as MNHNS and CDR2 as SASEGT. Trimming shortened V by 7 bases and J by 7 bases, and 23 bases separated the two germline ends. For the CDR3, the DNA is TGTGCCAGCATGGACAGAGGAGAGACAACCGTGGAGCAGTACTTC. This gives the protein CASMDRGETTVEQYF.

V and J are TRBV19 and TRBJ2-5, with D perhaps TRBD2 (5 bases). Germline V gene data show CDR1 as LNHDA and CDR2 as SQIVND (reference sequence). V was clipped by 6 bases and J by 2 bases, with 10 bases between them. The CDR3 runs to 13 residues. DNA for the CDR3: TGTGCCAGTAGGAGGGCAGCACAAGAGACCCAGTACTTC. Translated, it gives CASRRAAQETQYF.

The chain couples TRBV6-1 to TRBJ1-2, with D maybe TRBD1 (6 bases). CDR1 and CDR2 (germline): MNHNS, SASEGT. The CDR3 runs 13 residues. The CDR3 is CAGGQGHNYGYTF. The CDR3, as DNA: TGTGCGGGGGGGCAGGGTCATAACTATGGCTACACCTTC.

This clone came up once. The V gene is TRBV5-4, the J gene TRBJ1-2, with 7 bases fitting TRBD1. The V segment lost 0 bases and the J segment 1 base; nucleotides outside the gene matches: 9. Germline lookup yields CDR1 SGHNT and CDR2 YYREEE (reference sequence). This CDR3 comprises 17 residues. The CDR3 spells CASSLGGTASLNYGYTF. As DNA, the CDR3 is TGTGCCAGCAGCTTGGGTGGGACAGCGTCTCTTAACTATGGCTACACCTTC.

This chain connects TRBV2 to TRBJ2-3; TRBD2 matches at 11 bases. J lost 4 bases, V lost 6 bases, and 9 bases had no gene match. CDR1 and CDR2 (germline): SNHLY, FYNNEI. This CDR3 contains 16 residues. The CDR3 nucleotides read TGTGCCAGCAGGTCTCTAGCGGGAGGAGGCGCAGATACGCAGTATTTT. Protein: CASRSLAGGGADTQYF.

This chain connects TRBV7-9 to TRBJ1-1; no definite D call. This CDR3 spans 14 amino acids. From germline, CDR1 is SEHNR and CDR2 FQNEAQ (reference sequence). V gave up 1 base and J gave up 1 base, with 7 bases separating them. CDR3 in DNA: TGTGCCAGCAGCTTAGGGGAGGGGAACACTGAAGCTTTCTTT. It translates to CASSLGEGNTEAFF.